Below, one T cell receptor (beta chain) is given with its context. The sample comes from a study of graft-versus-host responses after intestinal transplantation. Study-level background: Transplants were multivisceral, liver-intestinal, or isolated intestinal. Recipients were all induced with anti-thymocyte globulin, then given tacrolimus and steroids for 2 to 3 years.

Profiled with immunoSEQ multiplex PCR; TCRdb holds only in-frame clones, not every one. The sample lists about 21,000 clones, about 60% occurring once. Post-reaction, proliferating CD3+CD4+ and CD3+CD8+ responders (CFSE-low) were sorted. J lost 2 bases, V lost 7 bases, and 9 bases had no gene match. The germline gives CDR1 MNHEY, CDR2 SVGAGI. The CDR3 is 15 amino acids. The sequence was collected from a human patient who received an intestinal transplant. This specimen was alloreactive CD4+ T cells from a mixed lymphocyte reaction culture, taken before intestinal transplant. The subset denotes: CFSE-low proliferating T cells sorted from approximately six-day pre-transplant mixed lymphocyte reaction (GvH or HvG direction). This chain links TRBV6-5 with TRBJ1-2; TRBD1 agrees at 8 bases. CDR3 DNA: TGTGCCAGCATTGGTTCAGGGGGCGCGAACTATGGCTACACCTTC. It yields the protein CASIGSGGANYGYTF.